The rows below give T cell receptor beta chains drawn from one sample of a study of T cells after posttransplantation cyclophosphamide. The method was immunoSEQ multiplex PCR; TCRdb's version includes in-frame clones alone and lacks a portion of them. Of approximately 17,000 clones in the sample, less than 95% were seen once. The sequenced sample was naive CD4+ T cells sorted from blood. All receptors derive from a woman in her fifties or sixties in good health and a related stem cell transplant donor. Each CDR3 is given with its conserved first and last residue. Fields, in order: CDR3 DNA, CDR3 protein, clone size, D gene, J gene, V gene. The D gene is left open where the match is weak. A row's size may be missing; if present it is once, few, many or a size class.

cdr3_nt: TGTGCCAGCTCACCACTCCTCGACACCATGAACACTGAAGCTTTCTTT
cdr3_aa: CASSPLLDTMNTEAFF
clone_size: .
d_call: .
j_call: TRBJ1-1
v_call: TRBV18

cdr3_nt: TGTGCCAGCAGCGTTCCCATGGCAGCGTATTCGCTAGGAGACGGGAGGGTCAATGAGCAGTTCTTC
cdr3_aa: CASSVPMAAYSLGDGRVNEQFF
clone_size: .
d_call: TRBD2
j_call: TRBJ2-1
v_call: TRBV9

cdr3_nt: TGTGCCAGCAGTCCCACCGGCAGGGGGTCCCCGAGCTCCTACGAGCAGTACTTC
cdr3_aa: CASSPTGRGSPSSYEQYF
clone_size: few
d_call: TRBD1
j_call: TRBJ2-7
v_call: TRBV27

cdr3_nt: TGTGCCTGGAGTGGTTGGACTAGCGGTGGAGGGGGCTCCTACAATGAGCAGTTCTTC
cdr3_aa: CAWSGWTSGGGGSYNEQFF
clone_size: .
d_call: TRBD2
j_call: TRBJ2-1
v_call: TRBV30

cdr3_nt: TGTGCCAGCAGTTACGAACTAGCGGAGACCAATGAGCAGTTCTTC
cdr3_aa: CASSYELAETNEQFF
clone_size: .
d_call: TRBD2
j_call: TRBJ2-1
v_call: TRBV6-5

cdr3_nt: TGTGCCAGTAGTAGGTGGGGCGCCTCTGGAAACACCATATATTTT
cdr3_aa: CASSRWGASGNTIYF
clone_size: few
d_call: .
j_call: TRBJ1-3
v_call: TRBV19

cdr3_nt: TGCGCCAGCAGCGATTACAGGGGAAACACCGGGGAGCTGTTTTTT
cdr3_aa: CASSDYRGNTGELFF
clone_size: .
d_call: TRBD1
j_call: TRBJ2-2
v_call: TRBV5-1

cdr3_nt: TGTGCCAGCAGCTTATCGCAGCGGGGATTCACAGATACGCAGTATTTT
cdr3_aa: CASSLSQRGFTDTQYF
clone_size: .
d_call: TRBD2
j_call: TRBJ2-3
v_call: TRBV7-2

cdr3_nt: TGTGCCAGCAGTGGTACAGGGACGTGGTACGAGCAGTACTTC
cdr3_aa: CASSGTGTWYEQYF
clone_size: .
d_call: .
j_call: TRBJ2-7
v_call: TRBV2

cdr3_nt: TGCGCCAGCAGCCCAGGAGGGAGCGAGACCCAGTACTTC
cdr3_aa: CASSPGGSETQYF
clone_size: .
d_call: .
j_call: TRBJ2-5
v_call: TRBV5-1

cdr3_nt: TGTGCCAGCAGCCCGCGAAGGGAGGAAAACTATGGCTACACCTTC
cdr3_aa: CASSPRREENYGYTF
clone_size: .
d_call: .
j_call: TRBJ1-2
v_call: TRBV7-9

cdr3_nt: TGTGCCAGCTCTCCGGGACAGGGTCTTTCTGGGGCCAACGTCCTGACTTTC
cdr3_aa: CASSPGQGLSGANVLTF
clone_size: .
d_call: TRBD1
j_call: TRBJ2-6
v_call: TRBV18

cdr3_nt: TGTGCCAGCAGCCCTGGGCACTCTGGAAACACCATATATTTT
cdr3_aa: CASSPGHSGNTIYF
clone_size: .
d_call: .
j_call: TRBJ1-3
v_call: TRBV7-2

cdr3_nt: TGTGCCAGCAGCTCCCGACTCTTAAGCTCCTACAATGAGCAGTTCTTC
cdr3_aa: CASSSRLLSSYNEQFF
clone_size: .
d_call: .
j_call: TRBJ2-1
v_call: TRBV7-3

cdr3_nt: TGTGCCAGCAGTTACTCTTATTCCAGCAATCAGCCCCAGCATTTT
cdr3_aa: CASSYSYSSNQPQHF
clone_size: .
d_call: .
j_call: TRBJ1-5
v_call: TRBV6-5

cdr3_nt: TGTGCCAGCAGCATTCTCGACAGGGATGGCTACACCTTC
cdr3_aa: CASSILDRDGYTF
clone_size: .
d_call: TRBD1
j_call: TRBJ1-2
v_call: TRBV7-2

cdr3_nt: TGTGCCAGCAGTTTATTCTTCGGACAGGGGCTCCAGCCCCAGCATTTT
cdr3_aa: CASSLFFGQGLQPQHF
clone_size: .
d_call: TRBD1
j_call: TRBJ1-5
v_call: TRBV27

cdr3_nt: TGTGCCAGCAGCTTGGGGGCCTTCCGAGGGCACGAGCAGTACTTC
cdr3_aa: CASSLGAFRGHEQYF
clone_size: once
d_call: .
j_call: TRBJ2-7
v_call: TRBV5-6

cdr3_nt: TGCGCCAGCAGCTTGGATGTCTCAACACGGCCCCAGCATTTT
cdr3_aa: CASSLDVSTRPQHF
clone_size: few
d_call: .
j_call: TRBJ1-5
v_call: TRBV5-1

cdr3_nt: TGTGCCATCAGTGACGCTAGCTCTCACACAGATACGCAGTATTTT
cdr3_aa: CAISDASSHTDTQYF
clone_size: .
d_call: .
j_call: TRBJ2-3
v_call: TRBV10-3

cdr3_nt: TGTGCCAGCAGCTCCGCCGGGACAGGCCCCACAGATACGCAGTATTTT
cdr3_aa: CASSSAGTGPTDTQYF
clone_size: once
d_call: TRBD1
j_call: TRBJ2-3
v_call: TRBV5-4

cdr3_nt: TGTGCCAGCAGCTTCCCAGGGATGGGGGGCTACACCTTC
cdr3_aa: CASSFPGMGGYTF
clone_size: .
d_call: .
j_call: TRBJ1-2
v_call: TRBV5-4

cdr3_nt: TGTGCCAGCAGTTTCTACCCGCGCTACGAGCAGTACTTC
cdr3_aa: CASSFYPRYEQYF
clone_size: .
d_call: .
j_call: TRBJ2-7
v_call: TRBV28

cdr3_nt: TGTGCCAGCAGTTTATCGGGAGCAGGGGTGAGGGACATTCAGTACTTC
cdr3_aa: CASSLSGAGVRDIQYF
clone_size: .
d_call: .
j_call: TRBJ2-4
v_call: TRBV27

cdr3_nt: TGTGCCAGCAGTTTTTCGAGCGGGAGAAGATTGTCCTACAATGAGCAGTTCTTC
cdr3_aa: CASSFSSGRRLSYNEQFF
clone_size: .
d_call: TRBD2
j_call: TRBJ2-1
v_call: TRBV27

cdr3_nt: TGCACCAGCAGCCCCTCCCGGCGGGTCTACGAGCAGTACTTC
cdr3_aa: CTSSPSRRVYEQYF
clone_size: once
d_call: .
j_call: TRBJ2-7
v_call: TRBV1

cdr3_nt: TGTGCCAGCACAAAAACGACAGGGGGCGCGTATGAATTTGTCTATGGCTACACCTTC
cdr3_aa: CASTKTTGGAYEFVYGYTF
clone_size: .
d_call: TRBD1
j_call: TRBJ1-2
v_call: TRBV2

cdr3_nt: TGTGCCAGCAGCCAAACAGCTTATAGCAATCAGCCCCAGCATTTT
cdr3_aa: CASSQTAYSNQPQHF
clone_size: .
d_call: .
j_call: TRBJ1-5
v_call: TRBV5-6

cdr3_nt: TGTGCCAGTAGTATAAACTTTTCCGGGACAGCCCAACACCGCCTATTT
cdr3_aa: CASSINFSGTAQHRLF
clone_size: .
d_call: TRBD1
j_call: TRBJ1-1
v_call: TRBV19

cdr3_nt: TGTGCCAGCTTCAGCGGAGGCACAGATACGCAGTATTTT
cdr3_aa: CASFSGGTDTQYF
clone_size: .
d_call: .
j_call: TRBJ2-3
v_call: TRBV18

cdr3_nt: TGTGCCAGCAGTTACCCATGGGGAGGCGGCACTGAAGCTTTCTTT
cdr3_aa: CASSYPWGGGTEAFF
clone_size: .
d_call: .
j_call: TRBJ1-1
v_call: TRBV6-6

cdr3_nt: TGTGCCAGCAGCCAAGCTGCAGCGGGAGACACCGGGGAGCTGTTTTTT
cdr3_aa: CASSQAAAGDTGELFF
clone_size: .
d_call: TRBD2
j_call: TRBJ2-2
v_call: TRBV4-2

cdr3_nt: TGTGCCAGTAGTATAGCGGGGGGCCAAGAGACCCAGTACTTC
cdr3_aa: CASSIAGGQETQYF
clone_size: .
d_call: TRBD2
j_call: TRBJ2-5
v_call: TRBV19

cdr3_nt: TGTGCCAGCAGCTTGGCCGTGGGTAGCGGGAGATTTGAGCAGTTCTTC
cdr3_aa: CASSLAVGSGRFEQFF
clone_size: .
d_call: TRBD2
j_call: TRBJ2-1
v_call: TRBV5-6

cdr3_nt: TGTGCCAGCAGTTTATCCTCCTACGAGCAGTACTTC
cdr3_aa: CASSLSSYEQYF
clone_size: .
d_call: .
j_call: TRBJ2-7
v_call: TRBV28

cdr3_nt: TGTGCCAGCAGCTTAGAAGCTGAGGGACAGCTCCACTTT
cdr3_aa: CASSLEAEGQLHF
clone_size: .
d_call: TRBD1
j_call: TRBJ1-6
v_call: TRBV7-7

cdr3_nt: TGTGCCAGCAGAAGGACAGGGATGGAGACCCAGTACTTC
cdr3_aa: CASRRTGMETQYF
clone_size: .
d_call: TRBD1
j_call: TRBJ2-5
v_call: TRBV6-5

cdr3_nt: TGTGCCAGCAGCTTAGGCCTAGCGGGAGGGTCTGAGCAGTTCTTC
cdr3_aa: CASSLGLAGGSEQFF
clone_size: .
d_call: TRBD2
j_call: TRBJ2-1
v_call: TRBV11-3

cdr3_nt: TGTGCCAGTAGTATAGCCGGGACAGGGCATTACGAGCAGTACTTC
cdr3_aa: CASSIAGTGHYEQYF
clone_size: .
d_call: TRBD1
j_call: TRBJ2-7
v_call: TRBV19

cdr3_nt: TGTGCCAGCAGTTTCGGAGGACAGGGTGGGGAAAACATTCAGTACTTC
cdr3_aa: CASSFGGQGGENIQYF
clone_size: .
d_call: TRBD1
j_call: TRBJ2-4
v_call: TRBV27

cdr3_nt: TGTGCCAGCAGCCTGCGGACAGGGGGCGGCTATGGCTACACCTTC
cdr3_aa: CASSLRTGGGYGYTF
clone_size: .
d_call: TRBD1
j_call: TRBJ1-2
v_call: TRBV9

cdr3_nt: TGTGCCAGCAGTTTGTTTACTAGCGGTAGCTCCTACGAGCAGTACTTC
cdr3_aa: CASSLFTSGSSYEQYF
clone_size: .
d_call: TRBD2
j_call: TRBJ2-7
v_call: TRBV28

cdr3_nt: TGTGCCAGCAGCCGACGGGACAGGGAGACCCAGTACTTC
cdr3_aa: CASSRRDRETQYF
clone_size: .
d_call: TRBD1
j_call: TRBJ2-5
v_call: TRBV27

cdr3_nt: TGTGCCAGCGGACTAGGGACGTACAATGAGCAGTTCTTC
cdr3_aa: CASGLGTYNEQFF
clone_size: once
d_call: TRBD2
j_call: TRBJ2-1
v_call: TRBV2

cdr3_nt: TGTGCCTGGAGTTCCCGACAGAGCTCTGGAAACACCATATATTTT
cdr3_aa: CAWSSRQSSGNTIYF
clone_size: .
d_call: .
j_call: TRBJ1-3
v_call: TRBV30

cdr3_nt: TGTGCCAGTAGTCAGAGTAGCGGGATGTTATACGAGCAGTACTTC
cdr3_aa: CASSQSSGMLYEQYF
clone_size: .
d_call: TRBD2
j_call: TRBJ2-7
v_call: TRBV19

cdr3_nt: TGTGCCTGGAGTGTTTCATGGACTTCCCACGAGCAGTACTTC
cdr3_aa: CAWSVSWTSHEQYF
clone_size: .
d_call: .
j_call: TRBJ2-7
v_call: TRBV30

cdr3_nt: TGTGCCATCAGTGAGGGGTTGACCGGGACAGGGCTAGATGGCTACACCTTC
cdr3_aa: CAISEGLTGTGLDGYTF
clone_size: .
d_call: TRBD1
j_call: TRBJ1-2
v_call: TRBV10-3

cdr3_nt: TGTGCCAGCTCACAGGGGATCGGTTACGAGCAGTACTTC
cdr3_aa: CASSQGIGYEQYF
clone_size: .
d_call: TRBD1
j_call: TRBJ2-7
v_call: TRBV11-2